This TCR beta chain is drawn from a study of T cell changes during pregnancy in multiple sclerosis. Germline V gene lookup returns CDR1 SNHLY and CDR2 FYNNEI. The CDR3 totals 16 residues. J was trimmed by 3 bases and V by 6 bases; bases with no gene match: 10. Measured with immunoSEQ multiplex PCR; TCRdb has only the in-frame clones, and not every one. The sample shows around 130,000 clones, 93% of them seen only once. The specimen was peripheral blood, collected before pregnancy. The clonotype originates from a female donor with multiple sclerosis, enrolled in a pregnancy study. The chain carries TRBV2 and TRBJ2-1; 8 bases match TRBD2. The CDR3 coding sequence is TGTGCCAGCAGCGATACGTTCGGGGGGGGCTACAATGAGCAGTTCTTC. The encoded protein is CASSDTFGGGYNEQFF. Combining the CDR3 with reference TRBV2 and TRBJ2-1 gives the whole variable domain EPEVTQTPSHQVTQMGQEVILRCVPISNHLYFYWYRQILGQKVEFLVSFYNNEISEKSEIFDDQFSVERPDGSNFTLKIRSTKLEDSAMYFCASSDTFGGGYNEQFFGPGTRLTVL.